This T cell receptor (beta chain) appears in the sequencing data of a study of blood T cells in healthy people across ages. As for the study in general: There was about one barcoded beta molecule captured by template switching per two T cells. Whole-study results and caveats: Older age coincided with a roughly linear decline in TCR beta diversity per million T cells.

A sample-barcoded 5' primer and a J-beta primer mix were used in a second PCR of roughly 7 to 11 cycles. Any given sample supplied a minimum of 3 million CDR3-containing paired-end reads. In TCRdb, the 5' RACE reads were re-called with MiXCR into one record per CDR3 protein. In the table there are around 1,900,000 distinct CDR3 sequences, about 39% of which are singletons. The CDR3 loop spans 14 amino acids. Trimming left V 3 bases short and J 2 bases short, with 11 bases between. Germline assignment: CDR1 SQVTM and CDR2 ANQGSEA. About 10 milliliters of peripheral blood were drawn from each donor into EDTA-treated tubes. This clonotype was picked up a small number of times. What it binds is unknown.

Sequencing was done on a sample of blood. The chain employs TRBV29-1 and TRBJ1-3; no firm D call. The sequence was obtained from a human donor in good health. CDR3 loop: CSVEDPGTGNTIYF. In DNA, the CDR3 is TGCAGCGTTGAGGATCCGGGTACTGGAAACACCATATATTTT.